A single sample is the source of the 13 T cell receptor beta chains below, sequenced in a study of blood T cells in healthy people across ages. Using a J-beta primer mix together with a sample-barcoded 5' primer, a second PCR was run for roughly 7 to 12 cycles. A single record per CDR3 protein comes from TCRdb applying MiXCR to the 5' RACE reads. In the table there are 1.5 million to 2 million distinct CDR3 sequences, 49% of which are singletons. The material sequenced was blood. Receptors originate from a woman between 40 and 50 years old in good health.

The CDR3 spells CASSQLHGRALSGANVLTF. CDR3 nucleotides: TGCGCCAGCAGCCAACTTCACGGTAGGGCATTGTCCGGGGCCAACGTCCTGACTTTC. The chain uses TRBV4-3 and TRBJ2-6; D not certain. Germline CDR1 reads LGHNA; CDR2 reads YSLEER. V was clipped by 2 bases and J by 4 bases, with 21 bases between them. The CDR3 length is 19 residues.

This clonotype showed up just a few times. The chain combines TRBV20-1 with TRBJ2-3, with 7 bases that match TRBD2. Germline V gene lookup returns CDR1 DFQATT and CDR2 SNEGSKA (reference sequence). The CDR3 extends over 14 amino acids. Germline trimming cut 3 bases from V and 4 bases from J; bases unmatched to any gene: 7. DNA for the CDR3: TGCAGTGCTAGCGGGCTAGCGGACGCAGATACGCAGTATTTT. It yields the protein CSASGLADADTQYF.

CDR3 sequence: CASTGAIGPYEQYF. The DNA of the CDR3 is TGTGCCAGCACCGGCGCGATCGGTCCCTACGAGCAGTACTTC. The gene calls are TRBV7-2 and TRBJ2-7; no clear D gene. Germline V gives CDR1 SGHTA, CDR2 FQGNSA. The ends were cut back, 7 bases at V and 2 bases at J, with 15 bases in the middle. The CDR3 covers 14 residues. Drawing the rest from reference TRBV7-2 and TRBJ2-7, the complete variable domain is GAGVSQSPSNKVTEKGKDVELRCDPISGHTALYWYRQSLGQGLEFLIYFQGNSAPDKSGLPSDRFSAERTGGSVSTLTIQRTQQEDSAVYLCASTGAIGPYEQYFGPGTRLTVT.

This clonotype was observed a few times. The V call is TRBV18, the J call TRBJ2-5; a weak D match, TRBD1 (6 bases). The V and J ends lost 2 bases and 3 bases respectively, with 10 bases between them. The CDR3 is 14 amino acids. Per germline, CDR1 KGHSH and CDR2 LQKENI. CDR3 residues: CASSPSAGEETQYF. The CDR3 bases are TGTGCCAGCTCACCAAGCGCAGGGGAAGAGACCCAGTACTTC.

Of note for this clonotype: Sequence at one end of the junction differs from germline and may be a read error. The genes are TRBV5-1 and TRBJ2-5; a weak D match, TRBD1 (6 bases). CDR3 length equals 13 residues. Germline V gives CDR1 SGHRS, CDR2 YFSETQ. The CDR3 region has the DNA TGCGCCAGCAGCGCGGACAGCCAAGAGGCCCAGTACTTC. Translation gives CASSADSQEAQYF.

This clonotype was seen repeatedly, ten times or more. J is TRBJ2-1 and V is TRBV5-1; D gene ambiguous. The V gene's germline CDR1 is SGHRS and CDR2 YFSETQ. CDR3 length: 12 residues. Trimming cost V 0 bases and J 10 bases, with 8 bases left between them. The CDR3 coding sequence is TGCGCCAGCAGCTTGGGGTCGAGCGAGCAGTTCTTC. It translates to CASSLGSSEQFF.

This clonotype has more than one count but fewer than ten. As DNA, the CDR3 is TGTGCCAGTAGTGTTTACAGGGCTAGCAATCAGCCCCAGCATTTT. Amino acids: CASSVYRASNQPQHF. The V and J genes are TRBV19 and TRBJ1-5, with a tentative D call TRBD1 (6 bases). Germline V gene data show CDR1 as LNHDA and CDR2 as SQIVND (reference sequence). The germline V and J ends were trimmed by 5 bases and 0 bases, with 11 bases remaining between them. The CDR3 is 15 residues long.

With respect to this clonotype: One end of the junction fails to match germline, which may point to a read error. This rearrangement joins TRBV6-1 to TRBJ2-7; 7 bases are shared with TRBD2. The CDR3 runs 14 residues. Germline loops: CDR1 MNHNS, CDR2 SASEGT. The CDR3 DNA follows: TGTGCCGGCAGTCGGCGGGAGTTCACCTACGAGCAGTACTTC. Protein sequence: CAGSRREFTYEQYF.

The CDR3 nucleotides read TGCAGTGCTAGAGATTTATGGGGGACCCAGTACTTC. This gives the protein CSARDLWGTQYF. The chain combines TRBV20-1 with TRBJ2-5, with unresolved D. Trimming left V 0 bases short and J 7 bases short, with 9 bases between. The CDR3 totals 12 residues. Germline V lookup: CDR1 DFQATT, CDR2 SNEGSKA (reference sequence).

This clonotype was counted between two and nine times. V is TRBV11-2 and J is TRBJ2-5; D remains unclear. Trimming stripped 1 base from V and 4 bases from J, with 10 bases between. The germline V gene encodes CDR1 SGHAT and CDR2 FQNNGV. CDR3 size: 14 residues. CDR3 sequence: CASSLAASAETQYF. Here the CDR3 DNA reads TGTGCCAGCAGCTTAGCTGCCAGTGCAGAGACCCAGTACTTC.

This clonotype was detected a few times. This chain connects TRBV6-1 to TRBJ1-2; TRBD1 aligns across 11 bases. In germline, CDR1 is MNHNS, CDR2 SASEGT. The CDR3 has 15 residues. The junction had 5 bases not matched to a gene; V was cut back by 4 bases and J by 4 bases. DNA of the CDR3: TGTGCCAGCAGTGTGGGACAGGGGGTCCCCTATGGCTACACCTTC. Encoded protein: CASSVGQGVPYGYTF.

The chain joins TRBV12-3 or TRBV12-4 to TRBJ2-1, with 12 positions matching TRBD2. The V segment lost 7 bases and the J segment 11 bases; nucleotides outside the gene matches: 9. This CDR3 comprises 14 residues. The DNA of the CDR3 is TGTGCCAGCATTTTCCCTAGCGGGGGGGCCAAGCAGTTCTTC. This gives the protein CASIFPSGGAKQFF.

This clonotype was observed a single time. An end of the junction does not agree with germline; a read error may underlie this. This rearrangement joins TRBV28 to TRBJ2-7, with unresolved D. Germline CDR1 and CDR2: MDHEN and SYDVKM. This CDR3 has 13 residues. The CDR3 DNA follows: TGTGCCAACAGTCTCGGATCACCCTACGAGCAGTACTTC. Its protein is CANSLGSPYEQYF.